Listed below are T cell receptor beta chains from one sample, sequenced in a study of cytomegalovirus exposure and HLA in healthy donors. TCRdb's copy holds only in-frame clones and misses some; the assay was immunoSEQ multiplex PCR. The sample shows approximately 140,000 clones, around 79% of them seen only once. The specimen was PBMCs. The source is a man aged 40-49 years in good health and CMV-seropositive. CDR3s include the opening cysteine and the closing phenylalanine or tryptophan. The D gene is left open where the match is weak. Only part of the rows carry a size: once, few, many, or a class if the clone is expanded.

J	size	D	V	CDR3	DNA
TRBJ2-7	.	TRBD2	TRBV6-5	CASSYGTSGYEQYF	TGTGCCAGCAGTTACGGGACTAGCGGGTACGAGCAGTACTTC
TRBJ2-2	.	TRBD2	TRBV19	CASSIGGRAVGELFF	TGTGCCAGTAGTATAGGCGGGAGGGCCGTCGGGGAGCTGTTTTTT
TRBJ1-4	once	.	TRBV27	CASSYVGGTNEKLFF	TGTGCCAGCAGTTATGTAGGGGGAACTAATGAAAAACTGTTTTTT
TRBJ2-5	.	TRBD2	TRBV7-9	CSSSSGLAGGFQETQYF	TGTTCCAGCAGCTCGGGACTAGCGGGAGGTTTCCAAGAGACCCAGTACTTC
TRBJ2-2	.	TRBD2	TRBV7-6	CASSAGTRGGTGELFF	TGTGCCAGCAGCGCTGGGACTAGGGGAGGCACCGGGGAGCTGTTTTTT
TRBJ2-2	.	TRBD2	TRBV11-2	CASSLGGGAGELFF	TGTGCCAGCAGCTTAGGGGGGGGAGCCGGGGAGCTGTTTTTT
TRBJ1-2	.	TRBD1	TRBV4-2	CASSQSTGQINYGYTF	TGTGCCAGCAGCCAATCTACGGGACAGATTAACTATGGCTACACCTTC
TRBJ1-3	.	.	TRBV27	CASSSGLGNTIYF	TGTGCCAGCAGTTCAGGGCTTGGAAACACCATATATTTT
TRBJ2-3	.	TRBD1	TRBV18	CASSPTVGQGSTDTQYF	TGTGCCAGCTCACCGACCGTGGGACAGGGGAGCACAGATACGCAGTATTTT
TRBJ2-2	once	TRBD2	TRBV7-2	CASSLDWASGTTGELFF	TGTGCCAGCAGCTTAGATTGGGCTAGCGGGACGACCGGGGAGCTGTTTTTT
TRBJ1-4	.	.	TRBV6-1	CASRGGGATNEKLFF	TGTGCCAGCCGGGGGGGAGGCGCAACTAATGAAAAACTGTTTTTT
TRBJ2-7	.	TRBD2	TRBV15	CATSRDPPLAGEQYF	TGTGCCACCAGCAGAGATCCCCCCCTAGCGGGGGAGCAGTACTTC
TRBJ1-3	.	TRBD1	TRBV4-3	CASSQDGTGATYSGNTIYF	TGCGCCAGCAGCCAAGATGGGACAGGTGCTACTTACTCTGGAAACACCATATATTTT
TRBJ1-1	few	.	TRBV9	CASSVARVDTEAFF	TGTGCCAGCAGCGTAGCCAGGGTTGACACTGAAGCTTTCTTT
TRBJ2-7	.	.	TRBV6-1	CASIVGYGSSYEQYF	TGTGCCAGCATAGTGGGGTACGGGAGTAGCTACGAGCAGTACTTC
TRBJ1-4	.	TRBD1	TRBV5-1	CASSGDRGLPTNEKLFF	TGCGCCAGCAGCGGGGACAGGGGGCTCCCAACTAATGAAAAACTGTTTTTT
TRBJ2-1	.	TRBD2	TRBV27	CASSPRTSGGYNNEQFF	TGTGCCAGCAGTCCGCGGACTAGCGGGGGGTATAACAATGAGCAGTTCTTC
TRBJ2-7	.	.	TRBV7-9	CSSSHTGYEQYF	TGTTCCAGCAGTCACACAGGGTACGAGCAGTACTTC
TRBJ2-7	once	.	TRBV11-3	CASSLQGEAYEQYF	TGTGCCAGCAGCTTACAGGGGGAGGCCTACGAGCAGTACTTC
TRBJ2-3	.	TRBD2	TRBV28	CASSLRSTSQSTDTQYF	TGTGCCAGCAGTTTAAGATCGACTAGCCAGAGCACAGATACGCAGTATTTT
TRBJ2-1	.	.	TRBV18	CASSPRQEGIGSAREQFF	TGTGCCAGCTCACCACGTCAAGAGGGAATTGGGTCAGCTCGCGAGCAGTTCTTC
TRBJ1-3	.	.	TRBV5-4	CASSFYSSGNTIYF	TGTGCCAGCAGCTTCTATTCATCTGGAAACACCATATATTTT
TRBJ2-2	.	TRBD2	TRBV7-2	CASSGRLAGGATGELFF	TGTGCCAGCAGCGGCCGACTAGCGGGAGGGGCAACCGGGGAGCTGTTTTTT
TRBJ1-4	.	.	TRBV5-1	CASSPGTSNEKLFF	TGCGCCAGCAGCCCCGGGACAAGTAATGAAAAACTGTTTTTT
TRBJ2-4	.	TRBD1	TRBV18	CASSPLTTGLKNIQYF	TGTGCCAGCTCACCGCTAACGACAGGGCTCAAAAACATTCAGTACTTC
TRBJ1-4	.	.	TRBV4-3	CASSQEQAGPTNEKLFF	TGCGCCAGCAGCCAAGAGCAGGCAGGGCCAACTAATGAAAAACTGTTTTTT
TRBJ1-1	.	.	TRBV27	CASSLSYPNTEAFF	TGTGCCAGCAGTCTAAGCTATCCGAACACTGAAGCTTTCTTT
TRBJ2-3	.	TRBD2	TRBV4-1	CASSPVPGLAGGPEDTQYF	TGCGCCAGCAGCCCAGTCCCGGGACTAGCGGGAGGGCCGGAAGATACGCAGTATTTT
TRBJ1-2	.	TRBD1	TRBV5-1	CASRGGSYGYTF	TGCGCCAGCCGAGGGGGCAGCTATGGCTACACCTTC
TRBJ1-5	.	TRBD1	TRBV6-1	CASSDMGQGYNQPQHF	TGTGCCAGCAGTGACATGGGACAGGGGTACAATCAGCCCCAGCATTTT
TRBJ2-2	.	.	TRBV7-9	CSSRVPDRPNTGELFF	TGTTCCAGCAGGGTACCCGACAGACCGAACACCGGGGAGCTGTTTTTT
TRBJ2-1	.	.	TRBV5-4	CASSLKPELYLTSREQFF	TGTGCCAGCAGCTTGAAGCCCGAACTCTACCTTACCTCGCGTGAGCAGTTCTTC
TRBJ1-2	few	TRBD1	TRBV10-3	CAISSDRDYGYTF	TGTGCCATCAGTTCGGACAGGGACTATGGCTACACCTTC
TRBJ2-7	.	.	TRBV7-2	CASSQGGRASEQYF	TGTGCCAGCAGCCAGGGCGGCAGGGCGAGCGAGCAGTACTTC
TRBJ1-5	.	.	TRBV7-8	CASSLDRVGQPQHF	TGTGCCAGCAGCTTAGACAGGGTAGGGCAGCCCCAGCATTTT
TRBJ1-2	.	.	TRBV4-2	CASSQERTAYYGYTF	TGTGCCAGCAGCCAAGAGCGGACAGCGTACTATGGCTACACCTTC
TRBJ2-7	once	.	TRBV7-9	CASTLSSPFPNYEQYF	TGTGCCAGCACCCTATCCTCACCGTTTCCCAACTACGAGCAGTACTTC
TRBJ1-2	.	.	TRBV2	CAIDLQGNYGYTF	TGTGCCATCGACCTGCAGGGTAACTATGGCTACACCTTC
TRBJ2-2	.	TRBD2	TRBV28	CASSLAGGLLGELFF	TGTGCCAGCAGTCTAGCGGGAGGGCTACTCGGGGAGCTGTTTTTT
TRBJ2-7	.	TRBD1	TRBV4-3	CASSQDGAGQGAYEQYF	TGCGCCAGCAGCCAAGACGGGGCGGGACAGGGAGCCTACGAGCAGTACTTC
TRBJ2-7	few	TRBD2	TRBV5-4	CASSSGTSGSLGEQYF	TGTGCCAGCAGCTCCGGGACTAGCGGGAGTTTAGGCGAGCAGTACTTC
TRBJ2-7	once	.	TRBV28	CASSLPHRVDEQYF	TGTGCCAGCAGTTTACCCCACAGGGTCGACGAGCAGTACTTC
TRBJ1-2	.	TRBD1	TRBV11-2	CASSAATGGYGYTF	TGTGCCAGCAGCGCAGCGACAGGGGGCTATGGCTACACCTTC
TRBJ1-1	.	TRBD1	TRBV10-3	CAIRGQGRATEAFF	TGTGCCATCAGGGGACAGGGAAGGGCCACTGAAGCTTTCTTT
TRBJ1-2	.	.	TRBV30	CALSERVGGVYGYTF	TGTGCCTTATCGGAACGGGTGGGAGGAGTCTATGGCTACACCTTC
TRBJ2-5	.	TRBD2	TRBV7-8	CASSFGTSWETQYF	TGTGCCAGCAGCTTTGGGACTAGCTGGGAGACCCAGTACTTC
TRBJ2-5	.	.	TRBV18	CASSPIEAETQYF	TGTGCCAGCTCACCGATCGAAGCAGAGACCCAGTACTTC
TRBJ2-3	few	.	TRBV6-5	CASTGVGTDTQYF	TGTGCCAGCACGGGAGTGGGCACAGATACGCAGTATTTT
TRBJ2-7	.	.	TRBV6-1	CASSEEGGTGAPYEQYF	TGTGCCAGCAGTGAAGAGGGGGGGACGGGAGCCCCCTACGAGCAGTACTTC
TRBJ1-5	.	.	TRBV11-2	CASSLTGPNQPQHF	TGTGCCAGCAGCTTGACAGGCCCCAATCAGCCCCAGCATTTT
TRBJ1-2	.	TRBD1	TRBV14	CASSGDRGNYGYTF	TGTGCCAGCAGCGGGGACAGGGGAAACTATGGCTACACCTTC
TRBJ2-1	few	.	TRBV6-5	CASSYLSSANNEQFF	TGTGCCAGCAGTTACCTGTCTAGCGCTAACAATGAGCAGTTCTTC
TRBJ1-2	.	.	TRBV19	CASNKGDGYTF	TGTGCCAGTAATAAAGGGGATGGCTACACCTTC
TRBJ2-3	once	TRBD2	TRBV7-2	CASSFGGGRADTQYF	TGTGCCAGCAGCTTTGGGGGAGGGAGGGCAGATACGCAGTATTTT
TRBJ2-5	.	TRBD2	TRBV6-5	CASTSVGGSGETQYF	TGTGCCAGCACCTCAGTCGGCGGGAGTGGAGAGACCCAGTACTTC
TRBJ2-3	.	.	TRBV4-2	CASSQDLPQRGLSTDTQYF	TGTGCCAGCAGCCAAGATCTACCCCAGCGTGGACTTAGCACAGATACGCAGTATTTT